Listed below are T cell receptor beta chains from one sample, sequenced in a study of blood T cell repertoires in COVID-19. Assay: immunoSEQ multiplex PCR; the TCRdb copy retains only in-frame clones and omits some. The data contain 260,000 or so clones, approximately 84% of them singletons. The sequenced sample was PBMCs or T cells enriched from blood (not recorded which). All receptors come from a young man who had recovered from COVID-19. Both conserved end residues are part of each CDR3. Fields, in order: J gene, V gene, CDR3 protein.

TRBJ2-2,TRBV11-3,CASSLDTVGELFF
TRBJ2-3,TRBV5-1,CASSGKLAGEISPSTDTQYF
TRBJ1-1,TRBV7-2,CASSLVGQGAPEAFF
TRBJ2-7,TRBV13,CASSKGDTYEQYF
TRBJ2-5,TRBV7-6,CASSLGGGVTETQYF
TRBJ2-2,TRBV7-9,CASSSTGHQNTGELFF
TRBJ2-1,TRBV3-1/TRBV3-2,CASRRIAGGDNEQFF
TRBJ1-6,TRBV7-6,CASSYTDSPYNSPLHF
TRBJ2-7,TRBV6-5,CASSYSHRDSYEQYF
TRBJ2-3,TRBV7-9,CASSPPGLAGTDTQYF
TRBJ1-4,TRBV5-5,CASSWGQGATNEKLFF
TRBJ2-2,TRBV7-3,CASSSWTSGRTGELFF
TRBJ1-4,TRBV18,CASSPGTGNREKLFF
TRBJ1-4,TRBV28,CASSLYAPGATNEKLFF
TRBJ1-2,TRBV4-1,CASSPSNRGGDYGYTF
TRBJ2-7,TRBV4-1,CASSPTTPSYEQYF
TRBJ1-1,TRBV5-6,CASSFQGGETEAFF
TRBJ2-7,TRBV7-2,CASSWTSGRAYEQYF
TRBJ2-4,TRBV28,CASNPWTGELAKNIQYF
TRBJ1-5,TRBV5-1,CASSPGTEYQPQHF
TRBJ1-1,TRBV7-9,CASSPRTVNTEAFF
TRBJ2-1,TRBV9,CASSARKAGGPVNEQFF
TRBJ2-7,TRBV30,CAWSVFGKRYF
TRBJ1-2,TRBV9,CASSTSPGTDYGYTF
TRBJ1-2,TRBV2,CASSHRQVGYTF
TRBJ2-7,TRBV11-2,CASSRQGAIYEQYF
TRBJ2-3,TRBV12-3/TRBV12-4,CASSPQAGTQYF
TRBJ1-2,TRBV9,CASSVGEVLSGYTF
TRBJ1-2,TRBV5-1,CASSDSYGYTF
TRBJ2-3,TRBV5-6,CASSPPSTDTQYF
TRBJ2-1,TRBV28,CASSPLSQGAAYNEQFF
TRBJ1-1,TRBV10-3,CAITRTREGDTEAFF